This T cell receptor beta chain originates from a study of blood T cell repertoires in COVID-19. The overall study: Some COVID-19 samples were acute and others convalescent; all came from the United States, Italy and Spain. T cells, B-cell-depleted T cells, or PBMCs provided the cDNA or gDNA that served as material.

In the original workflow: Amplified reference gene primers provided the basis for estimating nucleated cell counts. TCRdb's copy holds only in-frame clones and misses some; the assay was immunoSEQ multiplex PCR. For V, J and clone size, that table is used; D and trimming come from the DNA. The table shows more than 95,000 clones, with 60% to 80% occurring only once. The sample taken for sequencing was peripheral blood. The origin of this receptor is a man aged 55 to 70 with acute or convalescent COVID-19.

The CDR3 loop is CASSQEVGAGGLTSTDTQYF. Written as DNA, the CDR3 is TGTGCCAGCAGCCAAGAGGTTGGCGCGGGGGGCTTAACTAGCACAGATACGCAGTATTTT. The J gene is TRBJ2-3, the V gene TRBV14; 8 bases map to TRBD2. Germline trimming cut 0 bases from V and 0 bases from J; bases unmatched to any gene: 14. The CDR3 spans 20 residues. Germline lookup yields CDR1 SGHDN and CDR2 FVKESK.